This record covers a single T cell receptor beta chain. The V gene's germline CDR1 is SEHNR and CDR2 FQNEAQ (reference sequence). V shed 5 bases and J 2 bases; nucleotides not matched to a gene: 6. The CDR3 has 15 residues. Seattle patients were enrolled while actively infected and followed longitudinally. The source of the sample is a study of blood T cell repertoires in COVID-19. The overall study: Samples came from the United States, Italy and Spain, spanning acute and convalescent COVID-19.

Under the authors' procedure: Amplification from reference gene primers served as the basis for estimated nucleated cell counts. The assay was immunoSEQ multiplex PCR, and TCRdb's table has in-frame clones only and misses some. The V and J calls and clone size are taken from that table; D and trimming were inferred from the DNA. The sample includes about 170,000 clones, 80% to 90% seen only once; the top ten take approximately 10%. Source material: peripheral blood. This clonotype originated in a woman in her fifties or sixties with COVID-19, enrolled during active disease. The chain carries TRBV7-9 and TRBJ1-5; the match to TRBD1 covers 7 bases. CDR3 nucleotide sequence: TGTGCCAGCAGCCCACAGGGGAGTGGCAATCAGCCCCAGCATTTT. It specifies CASSPQGSGNQPQHF.